This is a list of T cell receptor beta chains from one sample in a study of PD-1 blockade in classical Hodgkin lymphoma. Measured with immunoSEQ multiplex PCR; TCRdb has only the in-frame clones, and not every one. The table has 45,000 to 55,000 clones, approximately 81% seen once. Sequencing was performed on peripheral blood mononuclear cells (PBMCs), taken at baseline. The receptors come from a human donor with classical Hodgkin lymphoma. The CDR3 runs from the conserved cysteine through the conserved F or W. Each record gives: CDR3 protein, CDR3 DNA, clone size, J gene, V gene, CDR3 length, D gene. The D gene is left open where the match is weak. Some rows have no size entry. The others give once, few or many, or a class for an expanded clone.

CAIRQAAGGQPQHF TGTGCCATTCGACAGGCCGCGGGGGGTCAGCCCCAGCATTTT - TRBJ1-5 TRBV10-3 14 -
CASKQGVNEKLFF TGTGCCAGTAAGCAGGGAGTTAATGAAAAACTGTTTTTT - TRBJ1-4 TRBV19 13 -
CASSEGTSVTNEQFF TGTGCCAGCAGCGAGGGGACTAGCGTTACCAATGAGCAGTTCTTC - TRBJ2-1 TRBV14 15 TRBD2
CASSLAKLNYGYTF TGTGCCAGCAGCTTGGCCAAGCTTAACTATGGCTACACCTTC few TRBJ1-2 TRBV5-6 14 -
CASSVVPRGEQYF TGTGCCAGCAGCGTAGTACCCAGGGGGGAGCAGTACTTC medium-sized TRBJ2-7 TRBV9 13 TRBD1
CASSTWRDYNEQFF TGTGCCAGCAGCACCTGGCGGGACTACAATGAGCAGTTCTTC - TRBJ2-1 TRBV11-2 14 -
CASSLLASYNEQFF TGTGCCAGCAGCCTTCTAGCTTCCTACAATGAGCAGTTCTTC - TRBJ2-1 TRBV13 14 -
CASSRWGGRSNEQFF TGTGCCAGCAGCCGCTGGGGCGGGAGGTCGAATGAGCAGTTCTTC - TRBJ2-1 TRBV11-3 15 TRBD2
CASSWDRGALEDGYTF TGTGCCAGTAGCTGGGACAGGGGGGCTCTAGAAGATGGCTACACCTTC - TRBJ1-2 TRBV19 16 TRBD1
CASSPGTGAHTDTQYF TGTGCCAGCTCACCTGGGACAGGGGCACACACAGATACGCAGTATTTT - TRBJ2-3 TRBV18 16 TRBD1